These 16 T cell receptor beta chains were sequenced from one sample in a study of beta chain features in type 1 diabetes. Sequenced material consisted of expressed TCRB transcripts (all of the isolated RNA was reverse transcribed). The assay was immunoSEQ multiplex PCR, and TCRdb's table has in-frame clones only and misses some. The sample carries roughly 290,000 clones, approximately 8% recorded once. Sequenced sample: central memory CD4+ T cells from blood. These receptors all stem from a woman younger than 30 in good health.

Of note for this clone: Other DNA sequences of this sample code for an identical CDR3. The rearrangement links TRBV29-1 to TRBJ2-3; D possibly corresponds to TRBD2 (6 bases). The CDR3 extends over 14 amino acids. The V end was cut by 6 bases, the J end by 1 base, with 14 bases between. CDR1 is SQVTM and CDR2 is ANQGSEA in the germline V gene. Here the CDR3 DNA reads TGCAGCGTGGGGGGAGGACGGGGCACAGATACGCAGTATTTT. This codes for CSVGGGRGTDTQYF.

This clone was observed many times. CDR3 sequence (DNA): TGTGCCAGCAGCTTCTCCAGGACAGGGGGGAATGAGCAGTTCTTC. Its translation is CASSFSRTGGNEQFF. This rearrangement joins TRBV5-4 to TRBJ2-1; 10 positions match TRBD1. The CDR3 loop spans 15 amino acids. Per germline, CDR1 SGHNT and CDR2 YYREEE (reference sequence). J was trimmed by 7 bases and V by 2 bases; bases with no gene match: 6.

The V call is TRBV7-9, the J call TRBJ2-5; no clear D gene. Germline loops: CDR1 SEHNR, CDR2 FQNEAQ (reference sequence). Between the trimmed V and J ends, which lost 5 bases and 8 bases, there was a span of 21 bases. CDR3 length: 15 amino acids. This CDR3 reads CASSNRTSTPQTQYF. DNA for the CDR3: TGTGCCAGCAGCAATCGGACGTCGACACCACAAACCCAGTACTTC.

Points on this clone: Possible read error: a much larger clone is one base away. The V gene is TRBV5-1, the J gene TRBJ2-3; D unclear. Germline values: CDR1 SGHRS, CDR2 YFSETQ. The CDR3 is 16 amino acids. V was clipped by 0 bases and J by 0 bases, with 11 bases between them. CDR3 amino acids: CASSLGDTVSTDTQYF. CDR3 nucleotides: TGCGCCAGCAGCTTGGGAGACACTGTTAGCACAGATACGCAGTATTTT. The full variable domain, rest sourced from reference TRBV5-1 and TRBJ2-3, is KAGVTQTPRYLIKTRGQQVTLSCSPISGHRSVSWYQQTPGQGLQFLFEYFSETQRNKGNFPGRFSGRQFSNSRSEMNVSTLELGDSALYLCASSLGDTVSTDTQYFGPGTRLTVL.

This clone was seen many times. The chain links TRBV4-2 to TRBJ2-3; D is unresolved. CDR1 and CDR2 from the germline V gene are LGHNA and YNFKEQ. Trimming stripped 6 bases from V and 0 bases from J, with 10 bases between. The CDR3 contains 14 residues. CDR3 coding DNA: TGTGCCAGCAGTACCCCGGCGAGCACAGATACGCAGTATTTT. Its translation is CASSTPASTDTQYF.

The V call is TRBV9, the J call TRBJ2-2; weak D call: TRBD2 (6 bases). The germline CDR1 and CDR2 sequences are SGDLS and YYNGEE. This CDR3 is built from 15 residues. Trimming took off 1 base at V and 6 bases at J, with 13 bases between the two ends. The CDR3 coding sequence is TGTGCCAGCAGCGTAAGCCCCAGGAGGGCCGGGGAGCTGTTTTTT. Protein sequence: CASSVSPRRAGELFF. Complete variable domain (other parts from reference TRBV9 and TRBJ2-2): DSGVTQTPKHLITATGQRVTLRCSPRSGDLSVYWYQQSLDQGLQFLIQYYNGEERAKGNILERFSAQQFPDLHSELNLSSLELGDSALYFCASSVSPRRAGELFFGEGSRLTVL.

This chain joins TRBV14 and TRBJ1-1; no firm D call. This CDR3 contains 14 residues. Trimming took 2 bases from V and 0 from J, leaving 7 bases between them. Germline loops: CDR1 SGHDN, CDR2 FVKESK. CDR3: CASSQPGMNTEAFF. In DNA form, the CDR3 reads TGTGCCAGCAGCCAACCGGGGATGAACACTGAAGCTTTCTTT.

The table lists this clone with many counts. Other DNA sequences in this specimen translate into the identical CDR3. The chain couples TRBV25-1 to TRBJ2-7; D is undetermined. Trimming pared 4 bases from V and 6 bases from J, leaving 16 bases between. The CDR3 length is 14 residues. The V gene's germline CDR1 is MGHDK and CDR2 SYGVNS. The CDR3 spells CASSGPNLGSEQYF. The DNA of the CDR3 is TGTGCCAGCAGTGGTCCAAACCTTGGCTCCGAGCAGTACTTC.

The chain couples TRBV6-1 to TRBJ2-1, with D maybe TRBD2 (5 bases). The CDR3 sequence is 11 residues long. Germline V CDR1 and CDR2: MNHNS, SASEGT. V shed 4 bases and J shed 9 bases, with 7 bases lying between them. In DNA, the CDR3 is TGTGCCAGCAGTGGCCGGGGTGAGCAGTTCTTC. Amino acids: CASSGRGEQFF.

V and J are TRBV7-6 and TRBJ2-7; possibly TRBD1 for D (6 bases). CDR3 size: 14 residues. V shed 0 bases and J shed 2 bases, with 8 bases lying between them. Germline assignment: CDR1 SGHVS and CDR2 FNYEAQ. For the CDR3, the DNA is TGTGCCAGCAGCTTAGCTACAGGGACCTACGAGCAGTACTTC. It codes for CASSLATGTYEQYF.

This clone turned up a few times. The rearrangement uses TRBV11-3 and TRBJ2-3; 11 bases are shared with TRBD1. The CDR3 has 14 residues. J lost 4 bases, V lost 4 bases, and 1 base had no gene match. From germline, CDR1 is SGHNT and CDR2 YENEEA. For the CDR3, the DNA is TGTGCCAGCAGCTGGGACAGGGGGGCAGATACGCAGTATTTT. This gives the protein CASSWDRGADTQYF.

This sequence joins TRBV4-2 and TRBJ2-6; 16 nucleotides agree with TRBD2. The CDR3 length is 19 residues. Losses at the gene ends were 1 base for V and 1 base for J; bases not matched to a gene: 1. Germline loops: CDR1 LGHNA, CDR2 YNFKEQ. DNA for the CDR3: TGTGCCAGCAGCCAAGTGGGACTAGCGGGAGGGTCTGGGGCCAACGTCCTGACTTTC. It is translated as CASSQVGLAGGSGANVLTF.

J is TRBJ2-1 and V is TRBV15; D is undetermined. The CDR3 extends over 12 amino acids. V lost 0 bases and J 7 bases, leaving 4 bases between the germline ends. The germline CDR1 and CDR2 sequences are LNHNV and YYDKDF (reference sequence). In DNA form, the CDR3 reads TGTGCCACCAGCAGAGATTTTAATGAGCAGTTCTTC. Amino acid sequence: CATSRDFNEQFF.

In its sample, this clone was seen a few times. This chain links TRBV27 with TRBJ1-1, with D possibly matching TRBD1 (5 bases). Germline V gene sequence: CDR1 MNHEY, CDR2 SMNVEV (reference sequence). CDR3 length equals 16 residues. Trimming shortened V by 3 bases and J by 6 bases, and 20 bases separated the two germline ends. The CDR3 protein is CASSLVGRGRDAEAFF. The CDR3 bases are TGTGCCAGCAGTTTGGTCGGTCGAGGGAGGGACGCTGAAGCTTTCTTT.

This clone was counted between two and nine times. The chain recombines TRBV5-1 with TRBJ1-5, with D maybe TRBD1 (5 bases). V lost 2 bases, J lost 6 bases, and 9 bases lay in between. The germline V gene has CDR1 SGHRS and CDR2 YFSETQ. The CDR3 totals 13 residues. The CDR3 nucleotides are TGCGCCAGCAGCTTCGGGCAGGGTCAGCCCCAGCATTTT. It encodes CASSFGQGQPQHF.

This chain links TRBV18 with TRBJ2-1, with 9 bases fitting TRBD2. Germline trimming cut 1 base from V and 5 bases from J; bases unmatched to any gene: 12. The length of the CDR3 is 18 residues. Per the germline V gene, CDR1 is KGHSH and CDR2 is LQKENI. The chain's CDR3 is CASSPHSLVAGENNEQFF. The CDR3 DNA reads TGTGCCAGCTCACCACATTCGTTGGTAGCGGGGGAGAACAATGAGCAGTTCTTC.